This T cell receptor (beta chain) stems from a study of blood T cell repertoires in COVID-19. Sequencing used immunoSEQ multiplex PCR; TCRdb keeps in-frame clones, though not all of them. In the table there are 60,000 to 75,000 clones, about 89% of which are singletons. J was trimmed by 2 bases and V by 0 bases; bases with no gene match: 3. The germline gives CDR1 LNHDA, CDR2 SQIVND (reference sequence). CDR3 size: 15 residues. The TCR originated in a man between 60 and 70 years old with acute or convalescent COVID-19. This sequence joins TRBV19 and TRBJ2-7; 8 bases are shared with TRBD2. The sequenced sample consisted of peripheral blood. This CDR3 reads CASSIERGATYEQYF. CDR3 nucleotide sequence: TGTGCCAGTAGTATAGAGCGGGGGGCGACCTACGAGCAGTACTTC.